The rows below give T cell receptor beta chains drawn from one sample of a study of blood T cell repertoires in COVID-19. Sequencing was performed with immunoSEQ multiplex PCR; in TCRdb, only in-frame clones are kept and a portion is missing. The table shows fewer than 250,000 clones, with about 82% occurring only once. The sample comprised peripheral blood. Source of these receptors: a woman aged 80 or older with COVID-19, enrolled during active disease. Both conserved end residues are part of each CDR3.

v_gene: TRBV5-1; j_gene: TRBJ2-5; CDR3aa: CASSLGGGGETQYF
v_gene: TRBV6-5; j_gene: TRBJ2-1; CDR3aa: CASSQLLNEQFF
v_gene: TRBV12-3/TRBV12-4; j_gene: TRBJ1-2; CDR3aa: CASSLDSRYGYTF
v_gene: TRBV10-3; j_gene: TRBJ2-1; CDR3aa: CAISVGGGAYNEQFF
v_gene: TRBV14; j_gene: TRBJ1-4; CDR3aa: CASSRGLNEKLFF
v_gene: TRBV5-6; j_gene: TRBJ1-1; CDR3aa: CASRYRGANTEAFF
v_gene: TRBV2; j_gene: TRBJ1-2; CDR3aa: CASSGDSSYGYTF
v_gene: TRBV12-5; j_gene: TRBJ2-3; CDR3aa: CATSRGPRGDTQYF
v_gene: TRBV11-3; j_gene: TRBJ1-1; CDR3aa: CASSRLGANTEAFF
v_gene: TRBV2; j_gene: TRBJ1-2; CDR3aa: CASSDQGAVYGYTF
v_gene: TRBV15; j_gene: TRBJ1-2; CDR3aa: CATSSGSLYGYTF
v_gene: TRBV9; j_gene: TRBJ2-3; CDR3aa: CASSRQGSFDTQYF
v_gene: TRBV18; j_gene: TRBJ1-2; CDR3aa: CASSPPGSPYGYTF
v_gene: TRBV28; j_gene: TRBJ2-2; CDR3aa: CASMGGSGTGELFF
v_gene: TRBV3-1/TRBV3-2; j_gene: TRBJ2-5; CDR3aa: CATSGGAWVKETQYF
v_gene: TRBV7-8; j_gene: TRBJ2-7; CDR3aa: CASSAVAGVYEQYF
v_gene: TRBV4-3; j_gene: TRBJ1-4; CDR3aa: CASRGGVNEKLFF
v_gene: TRBV6-6; j_gene: TRBJ1-5; CDR3aa: CASSSQGNQPQHF
v_gene: TRBV7-2; j_gene: TRBJ2-2; CDR3aa: CASSPRPGQGSNTGELFF
v_gene: TRBV10-3; j_gene: TRBJ1-4; CDR3aa: CAISEGQSNEKLFF
v_gene: TRBV5-1; j_gene: TRBJ2-1; CDR3aa: CASSLEGTYNEQFF
v_gene: TRBV5-1; j_gene: TRBJ1-6; CDR3aa: CASSFRGGDNSPLHF
v_gene: TRBV9; j_gene: TRBJ1-5; CDR3aa: CASSAGGGRGQPQHF
v_gene: TRBV27; j_gene: TRBJ2-7; CDR3aa: CASSLSWPPGAYEQYF
v_gene: TRBV18; j_gene: TRBJ1-1; CDR3aa: CASSWRVSPEAFF
v_gene: TRBV19; j_gene: TRBJ1-1; CDR3aa: CASRNGLAEAFF
v_gene: TRBV5-4; j_gene: TRBJ2-3; CDR3aa: CASSLPGTKDTQYF
v_gene: TRBV19; j_gene: TRBJ1-1; CDR3aa: CASSRQGSLEAFF
v_gene: TRBV28; j_gene: TRBJ2-1; CDR3aa: CASSYTENSYNEQFF
v_gene: TRBV3-1/TRBV3-2; j_gene: TRBJ2-1; CDR3aa: CASRLGLADHNEQFF
v_gene: TRBV5-4; j_gene: TRBJ1-5; CDR3aa: CASSIGANQPQHF
v_gene: TRBV20-1; j_gene: TRBJ2-5; CDR3aa: CSASSGVGLGGGQETQYF
v_gene: TRBV19; j_gene: TRBJ1-2; CDR3aa: CASRAQGGNYGYTF
v_gene: TRBV5-1; j_gene: TRBJ1-4; CDR3aa: CASSLQGALDEKLFF
v_gene: TRBV5-1; j_gene: TRBJ1-4; CDR3aa: CASSIPTGGLNEKLFF
v_gene: TRBV19; j_gene: TRBJ1-5; CDR3aa: CASSTTGDNQPQHF
v_gene: TRBV19; j_gene: TRBJ2-1; CDR3aa: CASSIVGGHNEQFF
v_gene: TRBV6-5; j_gene: TRBJ1-1; CDR3aa: CASSYPTGGGNTEAFF
v_gene: TRBV27; j_gene: TRBJ2-2; CDR3aa: CASSLFGSGRYYTGELFF
v_gene: TRBV11-2; j_gene: TRBJ2-1; CDR3aa: CASSIQVYNEQFF
v_gene: TRBV18; j_gene: TRBJ1-2; CDR3aa: CASSPPLTGTLGGYTF
v_gene: TRBV5-5; j_gene: TRBJ2-1; CDR3aa: CASSKQTSGGANEQFF
v_gene: TRBV7-2; j_gene: TRBJ2-5; CDR3aa: CASSLASSGGASEETQYF
v_gene: TRBV27; j_gene: TRBJ1-1; CDR3aa: CASTVDRMNTEAFF
v_gene: TRBV12-5; j_gene: TRBJ1-1; CDR3aa: CASGFTDRNTEAFF
v_gene: TRBV7-9; j_gene: TRBJ1-3; CDR3aa: CASSGSRGPGNTIYF